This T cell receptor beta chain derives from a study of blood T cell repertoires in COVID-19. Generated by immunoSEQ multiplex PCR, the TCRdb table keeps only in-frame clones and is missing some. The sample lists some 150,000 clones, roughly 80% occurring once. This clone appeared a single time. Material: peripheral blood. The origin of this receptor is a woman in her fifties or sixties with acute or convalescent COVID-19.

CDR3 region: CASSEAQETQYF. As DNA, the CDR3 is TGCGCCAGCAGCGAAGCCCAAGAGACCCAGTACTTC. The gene calls are TRBV5-1 and TRBJ2-5; D uncertain. Germline V CDR1 and CDR2: SGHRS, YFSETQ. This CDR3 region has 12 residues. V lost 4 bases, J lost 1 base, and 5 bases lay in between.